The 21 T cell receptor beta chains listed next were all sequenced from one sample in a study of CD4 T cells in relation to SARS-CoV-2 and coronaviruses (dated by TCRdb to 2020 to 2023). The library was built by means of the immunoSEQ multiplex PCR assay. In TCRdb, the immuneACCESS table is reduced to in-frame sequences with V and J assigned. These tables do not hold every clone; where another copy was compared, an unresolved V gene accounts for under half, and the others remain unexplained. The table for this sample lists about 21,000 clones; 70% to 85% of them were counted only once. The leading ten clones occupy around 17% of the sample. CD4+ T cells from unexposed donors were collected before the COVID-19 pandemic (2011-2018). The EasySep CD4+ T cell isolation kit was used to isolate CD4+ T cells once the cultures had run for about 11 days. Antigen specificity for these receptors is unknown. Sequenced material: CD4+ T cells from PBMCs, cultured in vitro. Receptors originate from a human donor in good health.

The gene calls are TRBV7-9 and TRBJ1-5, with D possibly being TRBD1 (5 bases). CDR3 length: 14 residues. Germline CDR1 is SEHNR and CDR2 is FQNEAQ (reference sequence). Trimming stripped 5 bases from V and 2 bases from J, with 10 bases between. Here the CDR3 reads CASSRGEGNQPQHF. The CDR3 DNA reads TGTGCCAGCAGCAGGGGCGAAGGCAATCAGCCCCAGCATTTT.

In its sample, this clone was seen a few times. V is TRBV5-6 and J is TRBJ2-3; 9 bases map to TRBD1. The CDR3 covers 15 residues. The V gene's germline CDR1 is SGHDT and CDR2 YYEEEE. V lost 2 bases, J lost 5 bases, and 6 bases stayed unmatched. Here the CDR3 DNA reads TGTGCCAGCAGCTTCACCGGGACAGGGTTAGATACGCAGTATTTT. Translated, it gives CASSFTGTGLDTQYF.

The rearrangement uses TRBV19 and TRBJ2-2; TRBD2 agrees at 15 bases. This CDR3 has 17 residues. Germline V gene data show CDR1 as LNHDA and CDR2 as SQIVND (reference sequence). The V gene end was trimmed by 8 bases and the J gene end by 4 bases; junction bases not matched to a gene: 8. The CDR3 reads CASSGTSGGSGTGELFF. The CDR3 DNA reads TGTGCCAGTTCTGGGACTAGCGGGGGGAGTGGCACCGGGGAGCTGTTTTTT.

This clone was recorded a few times. The chain has TRBV30 and TRBJ2-7, with a possible D match to TRBD1 (5 bases). This CDR3 has 15 amino acids. Germline loops: CDR1 GTSNPN, CDR2 SVGIG (reference sequence). Trimming removed 0 bases from V and 1 base from J, with 13 bases in between. The CDR3 DNA sequence: TGTGCCTGGAGTGTACTTAGGGGCTATTCCTACGAGCAGTACTTC. Its translation is CAWSVLRGYSYEQYF.

The CDR3 region has the DNA TGTGCCAGCAGCTTAAGACGGGAGTGGGGAAAAGAGACCCAGTACTTC. Translated, it gives CASSLRREWGKETQYF. The genes are TRBV7-8 and TRBJ2-5; possibly TRBD2 for D (6 bases). The CDR3 loop spans 16 amino acids. V dropped 2 bases and J dropped 3 bases, with 16 bases sitting between them. Germline CDR1 SGHVS, CDR2 FQNEAQ.

The chain recombines TRBV7-2 with TRBJ1-6; 8 nucleotides match TRBD1. Germline CDR1 is SGHTA and CDR2 is FQGNSA. V shed 6 bases, J shed 9 bases, and the junction held 13 bases outside the gene matches. The CDR3 extends over 16 amino acids. CDR3 sequence reads: CASRRTGNERGSPLHF. The CDR3 nucleotides read TGTGCCAGCAGACGGACAGGGAATGAAAGAGGTTCACCCCTCCACTTT.

The V and J genes are TRBV13 and TRBJ1-1; D is unclear. The germline CDR1 and CDR2 sequences are PRHDT and FYEKMQ (reference sequence). Trimming removed 6 bases at V and 0 bases at J, with 11 bases between. There are 14 residues in the CDR3. CDR3 region: CASSLRGMNTEAFF. DNA of the CDR3: TGTGCCAGCAGTTTAAGAGGAATGAACACTGAAGCTTTCTTT.

This sequence joins TRBV4-3 and TRBJ1-6; the D is unclear. V shed 2 bases and J shed 7 bases, with 12 bases lying between them. Germline CDR1 and CDR2: LGHNA and YSLEER. CDR3 length: 15 amino acids. For the CDR3, the DNA is TGCGCCAGCAGCCAATCCTTACAAGGAAATTCACCCCTCCACTTT. The encoded protein is CASSQSLQGNSPLHF.

The rearrangement links TRBV7-7 to TRBJ2-7; TRBD1 matches 7 bases. The germline V gene encodes CDR1 SSHAT and CDR2 FNYEAQ (reference sequence). This CDR3 has 17 residues. The J segment lost 4 bases and the V segment lost 5 bases, leaving 17 bases of the junction unmatched. CDR3 sequence reads: CASSPGFWQGVMYEQYF. The DNA for the CDR3 is TGTGCCAGCAGCCCCGGGTTTTGGCAGGGGGTAATGTACGAGCAGTACTTC.

The CDR3 coding sequence is TGTGCTAGTGGCCCTGTAATGAACACTGAAGCTTTCTTT. This encodes CASGPVMNTEAFF. V and J are TRBV12-5 and TRBJ1-1; no firm D call. The V gene's germline CDR1 is LGHNT and CDR2 FRNRAP. Trimming left V 6 bases short and J 0 bases short, with 8 bases between. This CDR3 is 13 amino acids long.

This chain joins TRBV4-3 and TRBJ1-2; TRBD1 matches at 11 bases. The V gene end was trimmed by 0 bases and the J gene end by 7 bases; junction bases not matched to a gene: 10. The V gene's germline CDR1 is LGHNA and CDR2 YSLEER. The CDR3 totals 17 residues. The CDR3 nucleotides read TGCGCCAGCAGCCAAGAGTCGGCGGGGACAGGGGGATTTGGCTACACCTTC. Protein sequence: CASSQESAGTGGFGYTF.

This sequence joins TRBV7-9 and TRBJ2-1, with TRBD2 matching over 7 bases. This CDR3 comprises 15 residues. Germline lookup yields CDR1 SEHNR and CDR2 FQNEAQ (reference sequence). The junction had 2 bases not matched to a gene; V was cut back by 1 base and J by 2 bases. As DNA, the CDR3 is TGTGCCAGCAGCTTAGGCCTAGCGGCCTACAATGAGCAGTTCTTC. It translates to CASSLGLAAYNEQFF. The variable domain in full, with the rest retrieved from reference TRBV7-9 and TRBJ2-1, is DTGVSQNPRHKITKRGQNVTFRCDPISEHNRLYWYRQTLGQGPEFLTYFQNEAQLEKSRLLSDRFSAERPKGSFSTLEIQRTEQGDSAMYLCASSLGLAAYNEQFFGPGTRLTVL.

The J gene is TRBJ1-2, the V gene TRBV28; TRBD1 matches at 10 bases. There are 14 residues in the CDR3. The V gene's germline CDR1 is MDHEN and CDR2 SYDVKM. The V segment lost 4 bases and the J segment 4 bases; nucleotides outside the gene matches: 3. The CDR3 nucleotides are TGTGCCAGCAGTTGGGGACAGGGGAGCTATGGCTACACCTTC. Amino acid sequence: CASSWGQGSYGYTF.

The gene calls are TRBV19 and TRBJ1-5; D unclear. This CDR3 is 12 amino acids long. The V and J ends lost 0 bases and 7 bases respectively, with 4 bases between them. Germline assignment: CDR1 LNHDA and CDR2 SQIVND (reference sequence). The CDR3 here is CASSIEDQPQHF. The CDR3 bases are TGTGCCAGTAGTATAGAGGACCAGCCCCAGCATTTT.

The V call is TRBV2, the J call TRBJ1-2; 10 bases are a match to TRBD1. Germline lookup yields CDR1 SNHLY and CDR2 FYNNEI. This CDR3 region has 15 residues. V lost 6 bases, J lost 6 bases, and 10 bases stayed unmatched. CDR3 sequence: CASSPRLTGGDGYTF. The CDR3 DNA is TGTGCCAGCAGCCCTCGATTGACAGGGGGCGATGGCTACACCTTC. Looking up the rest from reference TRBV2 and TRBJ1-2 gives the full variable domain: EPEVTQTPSHQVTQMGQEVILRCVPISNHLYFYWYRQILGQKVEFLVSFYNNEISEKSEIFDDQFSVERPDGSNFTLKIRSTKLEDSAMYFCASSPRLTGGDGYTFGSGTRLTVV.

The CDR3 region is CASSPALDSSYEQYF. The CDR3 DNA sequence: TGTGCCAGCTCACCAGCCCTGGACAGCTCCTACGAGCAGTACTTC. The V call is TRBV18, the J call TRBJ2-7; maybe TRBD1 (6 bases). Germline V CDR1 and CDR2: KGHSH, LQKENI. The CDR3 is 15 residues long. With 2 bases removed from V and 0 bases from J, the gap between germline ends came to 11 bases. The entire variable domain, with the rest obtained from reference TRBV18 and TRBJ2-7, is as follows: NAGVMQNPRHLVRRRGQEARLRCSPMKGHSHVYWYRQLPEEGLKFMVYLQKENIIDESGMPKERFSAEFPKEGPSILRIQQVVRGDSAAYFCASSPALDSSYEQYFGPGTRLTVT.

The rearrangement links TRBV11-3 to TRBJ2-1; 10 bases fit TRBD2. Germline lookup yields CDR1 SGHNT and CDR2 YENEEA. V dropped 4 bases and J dropped 3; count of bases not matched to a gene: 3. There are 15 residues in the CDR3. The CDR3 DNA reads TGTGCCAGCAGCTCAAGCGGGGGGGTCTACAATGAGCAGTTCTTC. Its protein is CASSSSGGVYNEQFF.

The CDR3 is CASMAGESGYTF. The CDR3 DNA sequence: TGCGCCAGCATGGCAGGGGAATCTGGCTACACCTTC. The chain is built from TRBV23-1 and TRBJ1-2, with D possibly matching TRBD1 (6 bases). TRBV23-1 is treated as an ORF (open reading frame) with a function not yet certain. V was pared by 7 bases and J by 7 bases, with 13 bases between. This CDR3 is built from 12 residues.

In nucleotides, the CDR3 is TGCGCCAGCAGCTTGGCGTTAGCGGGGCAAGAGACCCAGTACTTC. Residues: CASSLALAGQETQYF. The genes are TRBV5-1 and TRBJ2-5; the match to TRBD2 covers 8 bases. Germline V lookup: CDR1 SGHRS, CDR2 YFSETQ. V lost 0 bases to trimming and J lost 2 bases; unmatched junction nucleotides: 3. The CDR3 extends over 15 amino acids.

This clone was recorded once. The genes are TRBV12-5 and TRBJ1-6; D is unresolved. In germline, CDR1 is LGHNT, CDR2 FRNRAP. Trimming cost V 3 bases and J 5 bases, with 5 bases left between them. This CDR3 region has 13 residues. In DNA form, the CDR3 reads TGTGCTAGTGGTTTTGGTCATAATTCACCCCTCCACTTT. This sequence encodes CASGFGHNSPLHF.

This sequence joins TRBV6-2 or TRBV6-3 and TRBJ2-3; TRBD2 aligns across 14 bases. The V segment lost 5 bases and the J segment 2 bases; nucleotides outside the gene matches: 3. The CDR3 has 16 residues. Germline CDR1 MNHEY, CDR2 SVGEGT. This CDR3 is CASSKGLAGVTDTQYF. CDR3 bases: TGTGCCAGCAGTAAGGGACTAGCGGGGGTCACAGATACGCAGTATTTT.